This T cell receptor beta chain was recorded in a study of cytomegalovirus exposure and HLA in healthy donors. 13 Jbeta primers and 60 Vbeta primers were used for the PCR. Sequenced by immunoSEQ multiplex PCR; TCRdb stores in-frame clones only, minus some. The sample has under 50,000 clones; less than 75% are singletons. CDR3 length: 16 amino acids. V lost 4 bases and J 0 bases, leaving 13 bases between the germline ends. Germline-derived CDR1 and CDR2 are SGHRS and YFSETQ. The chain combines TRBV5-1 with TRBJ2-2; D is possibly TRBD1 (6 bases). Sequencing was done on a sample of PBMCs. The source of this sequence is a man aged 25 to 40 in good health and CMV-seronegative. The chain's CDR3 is CASSPLDSSNTGELFF. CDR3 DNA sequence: TGCGCCAGCAGCCCCCTGGACAGTTCGAACACCGGGGAGCTGTTTTTT.